This T cell receptor beta chain stems from a study of blood T cell repertoires in COVID-19. This clone was seen a single time. Participants' reported clinical history set cohort assignment. Original methodology: Scientists estimated how many nucleated cells there were by amplifying reference gene primers. Using immunoSEQ multiplex PCR, the repertoire was profiled, and TCRdb retains in-frame clones only, with some absent. For V, J and clone size, that table is used; D and trimming come from the DNA. The data contain roughly 250,000 clones, around 87% of them seen just once; the ten biggest clones take up about 6.9%. Unmatched junction bases numbered 6, after V lost 2 bases and J lost 7 bases. The CDR3 is 16 residues long. Germline V gene lookup returns CDR1 MNHEY and CDR2 SVGEGT.

The source is a woman aged 25 to 39 with acute COVID-19. The sequenced material came from PBMCs or T cells enriched from blood (not recorded which). The rearrangement links TRBV6-2 or TRBV6-3 to TRBJ2-1; TRBD2 matches 12 bases. CDR3 DNA sequence: TGTGCCAGCAGTTACGTGCTAGCGGGGGGGAAGAATGAGCAGTTCTTC. Translating gives CASSYVLAGGKNEQFF.